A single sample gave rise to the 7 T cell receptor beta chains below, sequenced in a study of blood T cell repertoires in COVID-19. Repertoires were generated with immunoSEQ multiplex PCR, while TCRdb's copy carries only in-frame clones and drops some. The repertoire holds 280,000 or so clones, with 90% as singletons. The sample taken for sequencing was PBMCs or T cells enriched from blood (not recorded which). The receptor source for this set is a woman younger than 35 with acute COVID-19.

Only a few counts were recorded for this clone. The CDR3 here is CSVELADYGYTF. The CDR3 DNA reads TGCAGCGTTGAATTGGCCGACTATGGCTACACCTTC. This chain uses TRBV29-1 with TRBJ1-2; no firm D call. The CDR3 sequence is 12 residues long. V was shortened by 2 bases and J by 3 bases, with 7 bases between the two germline ends. The germline gives CDR1 SQVTM, CDR2 ANQGSEA. Combining the CDR3 with reference TRBV29-1 and TRBJ1-2 gives the whole variable domain SAVISQKPSRDICQRGTSLTIQCQVDSQVTMMFWYRQQPGQSLTLIATANQGSEATYESGFVIDKFPISRPNLTFSTLTVSNMSPEDSSIYLCSVELADYGYTFGSGTRLTVV.

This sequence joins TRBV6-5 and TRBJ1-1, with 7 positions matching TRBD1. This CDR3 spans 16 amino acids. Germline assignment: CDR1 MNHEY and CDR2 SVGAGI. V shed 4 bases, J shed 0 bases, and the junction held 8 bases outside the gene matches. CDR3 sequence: CASSLTGSYLNTEAFF. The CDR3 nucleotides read TGTGCCAGCAGTTTGACAGGGTCCTACTTGAACACTGAAGCTTTCTTT.

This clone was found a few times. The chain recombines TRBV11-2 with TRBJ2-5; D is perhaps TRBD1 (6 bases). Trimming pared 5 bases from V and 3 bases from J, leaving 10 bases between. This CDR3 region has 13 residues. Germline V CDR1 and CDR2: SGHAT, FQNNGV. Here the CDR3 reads CASSRQVKETQYF. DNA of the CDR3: TGTGCCAGCAGCCGACAGGTTAAAGAGACCCAGTACTTC. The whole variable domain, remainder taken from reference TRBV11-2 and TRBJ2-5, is EAGVAQSPRYKIIEKRQSVAFWCNPISGHATLYWYQQILGQGPKLLIQFQNNGVVDDSQLPKDRFSAERLKGVDSTLKIQPAKLEDSAVYLCASSRQVKETQYFGPGTRLLVL.

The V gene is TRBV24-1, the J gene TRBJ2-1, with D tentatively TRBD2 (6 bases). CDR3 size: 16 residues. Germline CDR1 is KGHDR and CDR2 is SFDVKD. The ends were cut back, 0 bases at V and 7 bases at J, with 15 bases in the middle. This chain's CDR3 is CATSDLGGDRGNEQFF. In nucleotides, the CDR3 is TGTGCCACCAGTGATTTGGGTGGGGACCGGGGGAATGAGCAGTTCTTC.

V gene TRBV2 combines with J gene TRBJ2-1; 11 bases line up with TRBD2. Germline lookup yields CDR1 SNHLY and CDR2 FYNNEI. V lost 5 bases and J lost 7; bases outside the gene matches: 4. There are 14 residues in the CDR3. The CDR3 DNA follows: TGTGCCAGCAGTACGTCTAGCGGGAGGAATGAGCAGTTCTTC. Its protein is CASSTSSGRNEQFF.

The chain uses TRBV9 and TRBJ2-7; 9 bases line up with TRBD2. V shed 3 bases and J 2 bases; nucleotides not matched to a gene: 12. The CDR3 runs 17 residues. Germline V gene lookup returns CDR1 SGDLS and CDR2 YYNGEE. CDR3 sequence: CASSEGLARGGTYEQYF. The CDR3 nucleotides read TGTGCCAGCAGCGAAGGACTAGCGAGAGGAGGGACCTACGAGCAGTACTTC.

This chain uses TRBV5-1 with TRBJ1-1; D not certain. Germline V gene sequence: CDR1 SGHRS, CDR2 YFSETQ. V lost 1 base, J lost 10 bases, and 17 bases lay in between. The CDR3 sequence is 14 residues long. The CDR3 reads CASSLSDQQRGAFF. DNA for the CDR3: TGCGCCAGCAGCTTGTCTGACCAGCAACGGGGAGCTTTCTTT.